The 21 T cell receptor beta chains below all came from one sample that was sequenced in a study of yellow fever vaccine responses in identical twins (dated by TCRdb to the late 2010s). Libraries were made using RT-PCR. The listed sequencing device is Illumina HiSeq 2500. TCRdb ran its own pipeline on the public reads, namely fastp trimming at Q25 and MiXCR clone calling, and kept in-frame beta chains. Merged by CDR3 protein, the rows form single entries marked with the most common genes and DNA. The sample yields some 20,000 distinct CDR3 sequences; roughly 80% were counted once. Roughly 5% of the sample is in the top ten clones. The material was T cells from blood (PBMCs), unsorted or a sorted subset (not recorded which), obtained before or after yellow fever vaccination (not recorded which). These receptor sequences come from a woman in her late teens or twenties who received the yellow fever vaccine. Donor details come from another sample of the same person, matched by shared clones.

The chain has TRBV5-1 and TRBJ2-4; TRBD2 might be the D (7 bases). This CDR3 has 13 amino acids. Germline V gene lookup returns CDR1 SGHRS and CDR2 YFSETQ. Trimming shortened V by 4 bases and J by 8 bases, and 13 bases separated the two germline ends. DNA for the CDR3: TGCGCCAGCAGCCGGGGGGCGCGGGACATTCAGTACTTC. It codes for CASSRGARDIQYF.

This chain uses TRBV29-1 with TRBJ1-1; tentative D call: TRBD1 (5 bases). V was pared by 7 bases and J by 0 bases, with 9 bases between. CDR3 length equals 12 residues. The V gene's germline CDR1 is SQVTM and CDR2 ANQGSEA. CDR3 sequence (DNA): TGCAGCGGGGGACGGATGAACACTGAAGCTTTCTTT. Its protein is CSGGRMNTEAFF.

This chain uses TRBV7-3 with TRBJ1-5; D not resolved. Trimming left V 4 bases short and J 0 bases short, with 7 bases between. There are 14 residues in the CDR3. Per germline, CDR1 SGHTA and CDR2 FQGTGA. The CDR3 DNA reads TGTGCCAGCAGCTCAACGGTTAGCAATCAGCCCCAGCATTTT. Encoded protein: CASSSTVSNQPQHF.

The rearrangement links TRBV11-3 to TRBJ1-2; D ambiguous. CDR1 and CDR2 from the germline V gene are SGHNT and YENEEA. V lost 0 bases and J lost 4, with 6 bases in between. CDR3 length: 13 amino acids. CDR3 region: CASSLDLFYGYTF. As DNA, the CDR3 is TGTGCCAGCAGCTTAGATTTATTCTATGGCTACACCTTC.

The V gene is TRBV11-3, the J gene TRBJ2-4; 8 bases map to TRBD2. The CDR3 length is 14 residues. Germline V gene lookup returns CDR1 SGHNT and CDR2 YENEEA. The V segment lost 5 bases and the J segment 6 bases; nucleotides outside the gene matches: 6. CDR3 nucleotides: TGTGCCAGCAGCACCGGACTAGCACCAAACATTCAGTACTTC. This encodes CASSTGLAPNIQYF.

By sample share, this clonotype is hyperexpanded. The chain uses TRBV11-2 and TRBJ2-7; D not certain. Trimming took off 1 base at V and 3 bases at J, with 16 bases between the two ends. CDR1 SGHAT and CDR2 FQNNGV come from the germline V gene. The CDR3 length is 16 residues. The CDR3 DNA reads TGTGCCAGCAGCTTAGTTCCGGAACCTGGGGTCTACGAGCAGTACTTC. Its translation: CASSLVPEPGVYEQYF.

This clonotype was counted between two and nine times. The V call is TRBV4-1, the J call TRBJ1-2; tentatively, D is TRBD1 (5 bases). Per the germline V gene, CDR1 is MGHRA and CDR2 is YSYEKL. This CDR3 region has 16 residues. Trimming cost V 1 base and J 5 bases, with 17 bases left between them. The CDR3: CASSQALIRGIYGYTF. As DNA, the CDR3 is TGCGCCAGCAGCCAAGCCCTCATCCGGGGGATTTATGGCTACACCTTC.

In DNA, the CDR3 is TGTGCCACCAGTGATTTTATTAGCGCCACAGATACGCAGTATTTT. Translation gives CATSDFISATDTQYF. The chain carries TRBV24-1 and TRBJ2-3, with a weak D call TRBD2 (5 bases). CDR3 length: 15 amino acids. With 1 base removed from V and 2 bases from J, the gap between germline ends came to 9 bases. Germline CDR1 is KGHDR and CDR2 is SFDVKD.

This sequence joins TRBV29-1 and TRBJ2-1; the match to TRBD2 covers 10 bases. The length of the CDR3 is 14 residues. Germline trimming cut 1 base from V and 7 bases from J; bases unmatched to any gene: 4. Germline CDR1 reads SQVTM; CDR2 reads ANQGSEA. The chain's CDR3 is CSVEASGRINEQFF. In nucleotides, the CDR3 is TGCAGCGTTGAAGCTAGCGGGAGAATAAATGAGCAGTTCTTC.

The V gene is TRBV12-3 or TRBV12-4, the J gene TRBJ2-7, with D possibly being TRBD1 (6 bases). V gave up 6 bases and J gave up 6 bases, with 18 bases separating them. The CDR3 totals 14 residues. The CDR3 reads CASSPLRGWGEQYF. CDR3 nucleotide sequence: TGTGCCAGCAGCCCGCTCAGGGGCTGGGGCGAGCAGTACTTC.

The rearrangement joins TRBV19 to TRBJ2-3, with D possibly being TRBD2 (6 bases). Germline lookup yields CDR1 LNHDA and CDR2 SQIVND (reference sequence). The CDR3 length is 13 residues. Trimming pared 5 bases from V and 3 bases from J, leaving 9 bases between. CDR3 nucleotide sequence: TGTGCCAGTAGTGCAGGGACTACAGATACGCAGTATTTT. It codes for CASSAGTTDTQYF. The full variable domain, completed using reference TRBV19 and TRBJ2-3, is DGGITQSPKYLFRKEGQNVTLSCEQNLNHDAMYWYRQDPGQGLRLIYYSQIVNDFQKGDIAEGYSVSREKKESFPLTVTSAQKNPTAFYLCASSAGTTDTQYFGPGTRLTVL.

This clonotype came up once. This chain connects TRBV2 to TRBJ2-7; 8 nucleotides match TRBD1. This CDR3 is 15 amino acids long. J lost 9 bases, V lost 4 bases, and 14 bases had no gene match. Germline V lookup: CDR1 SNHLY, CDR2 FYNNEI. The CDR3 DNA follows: TGTGCCAGCAGTGGGACAGGGAGTCCAGCTAAGGCGCAGTACTTC. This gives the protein CASSGTGSPAKAQYF.

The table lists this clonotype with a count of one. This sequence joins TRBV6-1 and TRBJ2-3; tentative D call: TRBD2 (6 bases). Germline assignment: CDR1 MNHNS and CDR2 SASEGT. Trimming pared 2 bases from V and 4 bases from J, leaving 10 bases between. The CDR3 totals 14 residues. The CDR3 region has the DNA TGTGCCAGCAGTGAAACCCTAGCGCCAGATACGCAGTATTTT. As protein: CASSETLAPDTQYF.

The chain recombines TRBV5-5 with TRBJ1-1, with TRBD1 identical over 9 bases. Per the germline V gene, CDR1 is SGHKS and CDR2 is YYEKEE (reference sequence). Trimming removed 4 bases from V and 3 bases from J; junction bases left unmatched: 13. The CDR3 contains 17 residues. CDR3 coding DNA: TGTGCCAGCAGCATTCCCGGGACAGGGTTCCCCTACACTGAAGCTTTCTTT. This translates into CASSIPGTGFPYTEAFF.

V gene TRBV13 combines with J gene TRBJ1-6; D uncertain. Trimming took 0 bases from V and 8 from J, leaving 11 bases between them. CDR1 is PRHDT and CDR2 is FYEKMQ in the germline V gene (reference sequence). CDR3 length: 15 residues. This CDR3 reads CASSLGSAVDSPLHF. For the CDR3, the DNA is TGTGCCAGCAGCTTAGGGTCGGCAGTGGATTCACCCCTCCACTTT.

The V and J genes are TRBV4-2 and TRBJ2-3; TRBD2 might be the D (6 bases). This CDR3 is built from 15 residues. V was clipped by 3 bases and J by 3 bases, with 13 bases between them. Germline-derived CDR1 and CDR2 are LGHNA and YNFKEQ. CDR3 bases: TGTGCCAGCAGCCAGGAGGGACCCACAACAGATACGCAGTATTTT. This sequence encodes CASSQEGPTTDTQYF.

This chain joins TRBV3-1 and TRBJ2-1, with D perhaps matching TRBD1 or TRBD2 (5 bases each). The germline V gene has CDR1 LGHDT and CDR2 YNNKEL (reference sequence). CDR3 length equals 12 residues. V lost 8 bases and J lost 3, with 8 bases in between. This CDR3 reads CASGDVYNEQFF. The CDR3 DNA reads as TGTGCCAGCGGGGACGTCTACAATGAGCAGTTCTTC.

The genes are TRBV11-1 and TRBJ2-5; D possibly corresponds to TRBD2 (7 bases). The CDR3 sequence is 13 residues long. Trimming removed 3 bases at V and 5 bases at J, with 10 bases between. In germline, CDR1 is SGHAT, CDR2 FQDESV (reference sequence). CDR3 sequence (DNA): TGTGCCAGCAGCTTGGGGGGGCTGGAGACCCAGTACTTC. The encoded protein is CASSLGGLETQYF.

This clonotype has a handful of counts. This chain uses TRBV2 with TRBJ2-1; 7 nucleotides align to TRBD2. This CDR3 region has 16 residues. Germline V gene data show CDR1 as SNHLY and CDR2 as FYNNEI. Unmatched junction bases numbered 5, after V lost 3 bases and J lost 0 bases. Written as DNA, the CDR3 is TGTGCCAGCAGTGATCGAGCGGGGTCCTCCTACAATGAGCAGTTCTTC. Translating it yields CASSDRAGSSYNEQFF.

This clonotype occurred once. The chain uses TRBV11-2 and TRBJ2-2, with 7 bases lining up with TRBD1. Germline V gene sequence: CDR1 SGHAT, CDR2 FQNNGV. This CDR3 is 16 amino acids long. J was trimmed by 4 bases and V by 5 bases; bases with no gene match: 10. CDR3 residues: CASSPPTGTVTGELFF. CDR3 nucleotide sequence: TGTGCCAGCAGCCCACCGACAGGGACGGTCACCGGGGAGCTGTTTTTT.

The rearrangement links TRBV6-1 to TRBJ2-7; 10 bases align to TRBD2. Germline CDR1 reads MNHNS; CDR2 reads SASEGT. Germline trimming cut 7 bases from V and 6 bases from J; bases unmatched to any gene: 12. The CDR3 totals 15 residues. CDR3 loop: CASNPSGSGSREQYF. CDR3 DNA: TGTGCCAGCAACCCTAGCGGGAGTGGTAGTCGCGAGCAGTACTTC.